This TCR beta chain was observed in a study of cytomegalovirus exposure and HLA in healthy donors. Study at large: Assignment to the Caucasian-associated ancestry cluster applied to more than 75% of the approximately 360 genotyped donors. Study-level results: A later analysis linked roughly 17,000 TCR beta sequences to HLA alleles at 0.05 false discovery rate. It was confirmed in vitro that three of the CMV-associated chains were specific for CMV antigens.

CDR1 and CDR2 from the germline V gene are MNHEY and SMNVEV (reference sequence). V lost 3 bases and J 3 bases, leaving 15 bases between the germline ends. CDR3 length: 15 amino acids. Likely unrecorded immune exposures existed in these nominally healthy donors. Note on this clone: Antigen: not known.

The PCR used 60 Vbeta and 13 Jbeta primers. Profiled with immunoSEQ multiplex PCR; TCRdb holds only in-frame clones, not every one. The sample lists roughly 200,000 clones; nearly 80% were seen once. The chain links TRBV27 to TRBJ2-7; D may be TRBD2 (5 bases). The sequenced material came from PBMCs. This TCR was sampled from a female donor in good health and CMV-seronegative. CDR3 nucleotide sequence: TGTGCCAGCAGTTTTGGAACACGCGGGTACTACGAGCAGTACTTC. Translated: CASSFGTRGYYEQYF.